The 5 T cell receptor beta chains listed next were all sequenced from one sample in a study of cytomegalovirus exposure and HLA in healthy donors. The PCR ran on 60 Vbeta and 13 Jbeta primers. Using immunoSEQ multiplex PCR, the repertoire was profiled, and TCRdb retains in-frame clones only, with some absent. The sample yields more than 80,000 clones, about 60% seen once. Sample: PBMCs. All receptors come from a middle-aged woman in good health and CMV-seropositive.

This CDR3 reads CASSPTSGLRETQYF. The CDR3 DNA sequence: TGTGCCAGCAGCCCGACTAGCGGCCTCCGGGAGACCCAGTACTTC. The chain uses TRBV14 and TRBJ2-5; TRBD2 matches 9 bases. The CDR3 consists of 15 residues. After removal of 4 bases from V and 5 bases from J, the junction contained 8 bases not matched to a gene. Germline CDR1 is SGHDN and CDR2 is FVKESK.

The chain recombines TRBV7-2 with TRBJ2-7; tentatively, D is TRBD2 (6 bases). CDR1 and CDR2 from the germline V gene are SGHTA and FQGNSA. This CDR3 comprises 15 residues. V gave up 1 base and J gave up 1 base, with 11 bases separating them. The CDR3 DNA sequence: TGTGCCAGCAGCTTAGTTTGGACTAATTCCTACGAGCAGTACTTC. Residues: CASSLVWTNSYEQYF.

Written as DNA, the CDR3 is TGTGCCAGCAGGGGGCAGAACACTGAAGCTTTCTTT. This codes for CASRGQNTEAFF. The chain uses TRBV28 and TRBJ1-1; D might be TRBD1 (5 bases). The CDR3 sequence is 12 residues long. CDR1 MDHEN and CDR2 SYDVKM come from the germline V gene. With 6 bases removed from V and 1 base from J, the gap between germline ends came to 6 bases.

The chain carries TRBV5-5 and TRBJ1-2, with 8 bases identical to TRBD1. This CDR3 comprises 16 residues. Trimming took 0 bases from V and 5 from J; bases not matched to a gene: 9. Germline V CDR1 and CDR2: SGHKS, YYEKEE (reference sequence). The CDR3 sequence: CASSLGSGQGVYGYTF. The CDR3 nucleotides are TGTGCCAGCAGCTTGGGTTCTGGACAGGGAGTATATGGCTACACCTTC. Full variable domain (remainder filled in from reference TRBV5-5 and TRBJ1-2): DAGVTQSPTHLIKTRGQQVTLRCSPISGHKSVSWYQQVLGQGPQFIFQYYEKEERGRGNFPDRFSARQFPNYSSELNVNALLLGDSALYLCASSLGSGQGVYGYTFGSGTRLTVV.

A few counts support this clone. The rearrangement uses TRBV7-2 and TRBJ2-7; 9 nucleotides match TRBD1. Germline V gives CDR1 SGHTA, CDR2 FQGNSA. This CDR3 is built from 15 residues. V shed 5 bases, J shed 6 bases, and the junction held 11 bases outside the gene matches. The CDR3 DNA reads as TGTGCCAGCAGCGCCGGGACAGGGTGGCTCTCCGAGCAGTACTTC. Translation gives CASSAGTGWLSEQYF.